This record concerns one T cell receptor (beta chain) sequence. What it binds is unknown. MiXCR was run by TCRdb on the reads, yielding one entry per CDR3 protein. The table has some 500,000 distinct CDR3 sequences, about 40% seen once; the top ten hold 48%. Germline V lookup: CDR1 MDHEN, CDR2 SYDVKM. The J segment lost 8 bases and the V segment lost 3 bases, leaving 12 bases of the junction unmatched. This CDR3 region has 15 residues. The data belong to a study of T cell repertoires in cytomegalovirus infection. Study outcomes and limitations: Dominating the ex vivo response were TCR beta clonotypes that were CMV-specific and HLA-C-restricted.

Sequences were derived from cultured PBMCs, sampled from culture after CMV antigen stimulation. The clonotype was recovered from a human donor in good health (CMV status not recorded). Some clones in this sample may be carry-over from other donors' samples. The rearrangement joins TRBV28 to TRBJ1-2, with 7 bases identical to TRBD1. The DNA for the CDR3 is TGTGCCAGCAGTTTGGAGGGAGGGGGCGTTTTGGGCTACACCTTC. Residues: CASSLEGGGVLGYTF.